One and the same sample provided the 16 T cell receptor beta chains below, sequenced in a study of vaccination and CD4 T cells after COVID-19. Scientists ran DNA taken from cultured CD4+ T cells through the Oncomine TCR Beta short-read assay for sequencing. TCRdb redid the calling of the PCR reads with MiXCR, one entry per CDR3 protein. The sample has just under 20,000 distinct CDR3 sequences, over 40% seen once. No antigen is known for these receptors. The treatment is: roughly 11-day PBMC culture with coronavirus spike peptide pools or control peptides (ViraFEST assay). The material sequenced was CD4+ T cells from blood, cultured in vitro. All receptors come from a human donor who had recovered from COVID-19.

This rearrangement joins TRBV29-1 to TRBJ1-2; 7 bases agree with TRBD1. The CDR3 has 12 residues. CDR1 and CDR2 (germline): SQVTM, ANQGSEA. With 3 bases clipped from V and 6 bases from J, the junction kept 4 bases outside the gene matches. CDR3 sequence: CSVEATGHGYTF. In DNA, the CDR3 is TGCAGCGTTGAGGCGACAGGGCATGGCTACACCTTC.

This clonotype was counted only a few times. The chain has TRBV28 and TRBJ1-1; D is possibly TRBD1 (5 bases). This CDR3 spans 16 amino acids. Germline CDR1 reads MDHEN; CDR2 reads SYDVKM. V lost 8 bases, J lost 1 base, and 20 bases lay in between. The CDR3 spells CASLPPGDWKNTEAFF. The CDR3 nucleotides are TGTGCCAGCCTTCCCCCCGGGGACTGGAAGAACACTGAAGCTTTCTTT.

The rearrangement links TRBV27 to TRBJ2-5; D is perhaps TRBD1 or TRBD2 (7 bases each). The ends were cut back, 5 bases at V and 3 bases at J, with 19 bases in the middle. This CDR3 has 16 amino acids. Germline lookup yields CDR1 MNHEY and CDR2 SMNVEV (reference sequence). This CDR3 reads CASSQSPGGGKETQYF. The CDR3 nucleotides read TGTGCCAGCAGTCAGTCCCCAGGGGGGGGCAAAGAGACCCAGTACTTC.

The chain couples TRBV19 to TRBJ1-2, with 7 bases that match TRBD1. The CDR3 totals 13 residues. The V and J ends lost 8 bases and 2 bases, in that order; junction bases with no gene match: 5. CDR1 and CDR2 from the germline V gene are LNHDA and SQIVND (reference sequence). As DNA, the CDR3 is TGTGCCAGTGGGGACAGAACAAACTATGGCTACACCTTC. Its translation: CASGDRTNYGYTF.

In this sample, this clonotype turned up a few times. The genes are TRBV5-4 and TRBJ1-5; D gene uncertain. Trimming shortened V by 0 bases and J by 1 base, and 2 bases separated the two germline ends. The CDR3 sequence is 13 residues long. Germline values: CDR1 SGHNT, CDR2 YYREEE (reference sequence). The chain's CDR3 is CASSLDSNQPQHF. DNA of the CDR3: TGTGCCAGCAGCTTGGACAGCAATCAGCCCCAGCATTTT. The full variable domain, with the rest looked up from reference TRBV5-4 and TRBJ1-5, is ETGVTQSPTHLIKTRGQQVTLRCSSQSGHNTVSWYQQALGQGPQFIFQYYREEENGRGNFPPRFSGLQFPNYSSELNVNALELDDSALYLCASSLDSNQPQHFGDGTRLSIL.

On this clonotype: Relative to the germline gene, one junction end is altered; a read error may explain this. The J gene is TRBJ2-7, the V gene TRBV7-9, with 12 bases matching TRBD1. Germline V gene data show CDR1 as SEHNR and CDR2 as FQNEAQ (reference sequence). This CDR3 is 16 amino acids long. This CDR3 is CAGSLGQGAHVNEQYF. DNA for the CDR3: TGTGCCGGCAGCCTGGGACAGGGGGCGCATGTTAACGAGCAGTACTTC.

The J gene is TRBJ2-3, the V gene TRBV19; TRBD1 matches 8 bases. In germline, CDR1 is LNHDA, CDR2 SQIVND (reference sequence). V lost 6 bases to trimming and J lost 5 bases; unmatched junction nucleotides: 7. The CDR3 loop spans 14 amino acids. The chain's CDR3 is CASRLDRGGDTQYF. CDR3 in DNA: TGTGCCAGTAGACTCGACAGGGGTGGAGATACGCAGTATTTT.

The chain combines TRBV7-9 with TRBJ1-1; D unclear. V was pared by 2 bases and J by 10 bases, with 17 bases between. Germline V CDR1 and CDR2: SEHNR, FQNEAQ (reference sequence). The CDR3 is 14 amino acids. The CDR3 DNA follows: TGTGCCAGCAGCTTAAACTCCGAAGCATCCGGAGCTTTCTTT. Translating gives CASSLNSEASGAFF.

The rearrangement links TRBV7-7 to TRBJ2-2, with D perhaps matching TRBD2 (5 bases). Germline V CDR1 and CDR2: SSHAT, FNYEAQ (reference sequence). This CDR3 contains 17 residues. The V end lost 0 bases, the J end lost 1 base, and 12 bases lay between the germline ends. The CDR3 coding sequence is TGTGCCAGCAGCTTAGCGAGGGCAACAGAGAACACCGGGGAGCTGTTTTTT. Its translation is CASSLARATENTGELFF.

The rearrangement joins TRBV6-4 to TRBJ2-2; 7 nucleotides align to TRBD2. Trimming at V came to 2 bases and at J to 3 bases, leaving 9 bases not matched to a gene. The CDR3 is made up of 17 amino acids. Germline assignment: CDR1 MRHNA and CDR2 SNTAGT. This chain's CDR3 is CASSDQGLSGYTGELFF. The CDR3 DNA is TGTGCCAGCAGTGACCAGGGACTAAGCGGCTACACCGGGGAGCTGTTTTTT.

The chain couples TRBV7-9 to TRBJ1-2, with a weak D call TRBD1 (6 bases). V dropped 7 bases and J dropped 7 bases, with 13 bases sitting between them. CDR3 length: 12 residues. Germline V gives CDR1 SEHNR, CDR2 FQNEAQ (reference sequence). The CDR3 sequence is CASNIGGGGYTF. The CDR3 DNA follows: TGTGCCAGCAACATAGGGGGTGGTGGCTACACCTTC. The variable domain in full, completed from reference TRBV7-9 and TRBJ1-2, reads DTGVSQNPRHKITKRGQNVTFRCDPISEHNRLYWYRQTLGQGPEFLTYFQNEAQLEKSRLLSDRFSAERPKGSFSTLEIQRTEQGDSAMYLCASNIGGGGYTFGSGTRLTVV.

The J gene is TRBJ1-5, the V gene TRBV28, with unresolved D. The germline V gene has CDR1 MDHEN and CDR2 SYDVKM. The CDR3 is made up of 12 amino acids. The V gene lost 3 bases and the J gene lost 13 bases, with 13 bases spanning the gap. CDR3 loop: CASSFSPGQQHF. CDR3 nucleotide sequence: TGTGCCAGCAGTTTCTCTCCGGGCCAGCAGCATTTT.

The chain is built from TRBV6-1 and TRBJ2-7, with 8 bases identical to TRBD1. Germline V gene lookup returns CDR1 MNHNS and CDR2 SASEGT. With 3 bases clipped from V and 1 base from J, the junction kept 5 bases outside the gene matches. This CDR3 contains 15 residues. The CDR3 region is CASSEGQVLSYEQYF. As DNA, the CDR3 is TGTGCCAGCAGTGAGGGACAGGTCCTTTCCTACGAGCAGTACTTC.

The chain combines TRBV28 with TRBJ1-2; D is undetermined. V was cut by 3 bases and J by 3 bases, with 14 bases left in between. Germline V gene data show CDR1 as MDHEN and CDR2 as SYDVKM. CDR3 size: 15 residues. The DNA for the CDR3 is TGTGCCAGCAGTTTGTCGGCAGGTCCCTACTATGGCTACACCTTC. Its protein product is CASSLSAGPYYGYTF.

This chain links TRBV12-3 or TRBV12-4 with TRBJ2-7; no clear D. Trimming cost V 1 base and J 0 bases, with 10 bases left between them. The CDR3 length is 15 residues. The CDR3 nucleotides read TGTGCCAGCAGTTTAGTCCCCGAAAGCTCCTACGAGCAGTACTTC. Translating gives CASSLVPESSYEQYF.

The chain joins TRBV20-1 to TRBJ2-3, with D perhaps matching TRBD2 (6 bases). Trimming removed 6 bases from V and 3 bases from J, with 16 bases in between. The V gene's germline CDR1 is DFQATT and CDR2 SNEGSKA (reference sequence). The CDR3 extends over 14 amino acids. CDR3 coding DNA: TGCAGTGCCCAACCCGGGGGAGTAACAGATACGCAGTATTTT. The encoded protein is CSAQPGGVTDTQYF.